The present T cell receptor (beta chain) was sequenced within a study of blood T cell repertoires in COVID-19. Study at large: The analysed material was cDNA or gDNA that came from T cells, B-cell-depleted T cells, or PBMCs.

Libraries were prepared by immunoSEQ multiplex PCR; TCRdb keeps only in-frame clonotypes and omits some of them. Of over 600,000 clones in the sample, about 87% were seen once. The sequenced material came from peripheral blood. This TCR came from a woman aged 18-29 years with acute or convalescent COVID-19.

The CDR3 spells CASSKAGAGVTRNSPLHF. The CDR3 nucleotides read TGTGCCAGCAGCAAAGCGGGGGCAGGGGTAACGCGAAATTCACCCCTCCACTTT. J is TRBJ1-6 and V is TRBV21-1; TRBD1, as called in the table, went unchecked against the DNA. TRBV21-1 is assigned pseudogene status. This CDR3 is built from 18 residues.